The entry that follows covers one TCR beta chain sequence. This record comes from a study of blood T cell repertoires in COVID-19. Study-level information: The cDNA or gDNA used as material had been derived from T cells, B-cell-depleted T cells, or PBMCs.

The protocol was immunoSEQ multiplex PCR, while the TCRdb copy is restricted to in-frame clones and leaves out a portion. This table holds approximately 89,000 clones, 75% to 90% found once. The junction had 6 bases not matched to a gene; V was cut back by 6 bases and J by 7 bases. This CDR3 comprises 13 residues. Germline lookup yields CDR1 MNHEY and CDR2 SVGAGI. The sample taken for sequencing was peripheral blood. The TCR originated in a human donor in a cohort sampled during active COVID-19. This rearrangement joins TRBV6-5 to TRBJ1-2, with 9 bases fitting TRBD1. The CDR3 reads CASRRDRVSGYTF. DNA of the CDR3: TGTGCCAGCAGGCGGGACAGGGTCTCTGGCTACACCTTC.